This T cell receptor beta chain was captured by sequencing in a study of T cells after somatic rescue of genetic block (dated by TCRdb to 2019 to 2021). Context from the whole study: What the study looked at was long-term robustness, specifically in a T-cell system that came about through somatic rescue of a genetic block in T-cell development.

Library preparation was by the immunoSEQ multiplex PCR assay. The source is immuneACCESS, and TCRdb retained only in-frame sequences with V and J called. Part of the clones is not carried over; for the studies checked, unresolved V genes explain less than half of this, and the remainder is unexplained. This sample comprises 60,000 to 75,000 clones, about 90% of them detected only once. The leading ten clones occupy about 2.9% of the sample. To note about this clone: It has no known antigen specificity. It has no much larger one-base neighbor in the sample; base qualities were not kept.

CDR1 is given as SGHTA and CDR2 as FQGNSA, both from the germline V gene. Its CDR3 holds 14 amino acids, cysteine through phenylalanine. The retained sequence is limited to the CDR3, 42 bases, with the frame set at the first base. The junction shows trimming of 5 bases on V and 12 bases on J, plus 20 bases between the germline ends. The receptor was derived from a man aged 40-55 years. The chain joins TRBV7-2 to TRBJ2-1; TRBD2 could be the D gene, as 7 bases match. Sequencing input: peripheral blood mononuclear cells (PBMCs). The nucleotide sequence reads as follows: TGTGCCAGCAGCGCCCAGGGGAGGGCCCTCGGGCAGTTCTTC. Translated, this is CASSAQGRALGQFF.